These T cell receptor beta chains were read from a single sample in a study of CD4 T cells in relation to SARS-CoV-2 and coronaviruses. Their specific antigens are unknown. Here immunoSEQ multiplex PCR was the method, and the copy in TCRdb shows in-frame clones only, minus some. The sample shows about 20,000 clones, approximately 75% of them seen only once. The sequenced sample was CD4+ T cells from PBMCs, cultured in vitro. These receptors all come from a human donor in good health. CDR3s include the opening cysteine and the closing phenylalanine or tryptophan. The D gene is left open where the match is weak. Clone size is not always given. Where it is, it says once, few, many or a class for expanded clones.

size: -; J: TRBJ1-2; V: TRBV7-8; D: -; DNA: TGTGCCAGCAGCCTTTCCATTGGGCGGGACTCTAAAGAAACCTTC; CDR3: CASSLSIGRDSKETF
size: -; J: TRBJ2-3; V: TRBV5-1; D: -; DNA: TGCGCCAGCAGCTTGGGCCTGGTAGATACGCAGTATTTT; CDR3: CASSLGLVDTQYF
size: -; J: TRBJ1-1; V: TRBV7-9; D: -; DNA: TGTGCCAGCAGGGTGGCCACTGAAGCTTTCTTT; CDR3: CASRVATEAFF
size: -; J: TRBJ2-7; V: TRBV7-3; D: TRBD2; DNA: TGTGCCAGCAGCCGCCCGACTAGCGGGAGTAACGAGCAGTACTTC; CDR3: CASSRPTSGSNEQYF
size: -; J: TRBJ1-6; V: TRBV27; D: TRBD1; DNA: TGTGCCAGCAGTTTGGGGACAGGAGTTAATTCACCCCTCCACTTT; CDR3: CASSLGTGVNSPLHF
size: -; J: TRBJ1-4; V: TRBV5-1; D: TRBD1; DNA: TGCGCCAGCAGCGTGAGGGCAGGGGGCAATGAAAAACTGTTTTTT; CDR3: CASSVRAGGNEKLFF
size: -; J: TRBJ2-2; V: TRBV19; D: -; DNA: TGTGCCAGCACTGGACCTCGTACGTCCTTAACCGGGGAGCTGTTTTTT; CDR3: CASTGPRTSLTGELFF
size: few; J: TRBJ2-1; V: TRBV25-1; D: TRBD1; DNA: TGTGCCAGCAGTGCTGCCGGGACAGTGGCGGACAATGAGCAGTTCTTC; CDR3: CASSAAGTVADNEQFF
size: -; J: TRBJ2-2; V: TRBV6-1; D: TRBD1; DNA: TGTGCCAGCAGTGAACAGCAGTGGGGACAGGGGGAGCTGTTTTTT; CDR3: CASSEQQWGQGELFF
size: few; J: TRBJ1-2; V: TRBV3-1/TRBV3-2; D: -; DNA: TGTGCCAGCAGCCAAAGACAGTCCTATGGCTACACCTTC; CDR3: CASSQRQSYGYTF
size: -; J: TRBJ2-1; V: TRBV5-1; D: -; DNA: TGCGCCAGCAGCTTGCCACCCTCCTACAATGAGCAGTTCTTC; CDR3: CASSLPPSYNEQFF
size: -; J: TRBJ2-2; V: TRBV27; D: -; DNA: TGTGCCAGCAGTCCGGCGAACACCGGGGAGCTGTTTTTT; CDR3: CASSPANTGELFF
size: once; J: TRBJ1-1; V: TRBV7-6; D: TRBD1; DNA: TGTGCCAGCAGCCCGGACAGGGGAATAACCTGGACCACTGAAGCTTTCTTT; CDR3: CASSPDRGITWTTEAFF
size: once; J: TRBJ1-5; V: TRBV2; D: -; DNA: TGTGCCAGCAGGTCAGTTTCGGTCAATCAGCCCCAGCATTTT; CDR3: CASRSVSVNQPQHF
size: few; J: TRBJ2-2; V: TRBV5-1; D: -; DNA: TGCGCCAGCAGCTTGTCGGGGAACACCGGGGAGCTGTTTTTT; CDR3: CASSLSGNTGELFF
size: few; J: TRBJ2-1; V: TRBV6-5; D: TRBD2; DNA: TGTGCCAGTAGACCGGGACTAGCGGGCAATGAGCAGTTCTTC; CDR3: CASRPGLAGNEQFF
size: -; J: TRBJ2-7; V: TRBV7-9; D: -; DNA: TGTGCCAGCAGCTTAGCCGAGAACAACTACGAGCAGTACTTC; CDR3: CASSLAENNYEQYF
size: -; J: TRBJ2-3; V: TRBV19; D: TRBD2; DNA: TGTGCCAGTAGTATAGGAGTCGCGGCTAGCGGAGGTAGCACAGATACGCAGTATTTT; CDR3: CASSIGVAASGGSTDTQYF
size: -; J: TRBJ1-1; V: TRBV20-1; D: -; DNA: TGCAGTGCTAGTTTCGACGGGGGGAACACTGAAGCTTTCTTT; CDR3: CSASFDGGNTEAFF
size: -; J: TRBJ2-1; V: TRBV7-3; D: -; DNA: TGTGCCAGCAGCTTATCTCAGGGGACTCGGAATGAGCAGTTCTTC; CDR3: CASSLSQGTRNEQFF
size: -; J: TRBJ1-2; V: TRBV27; D: -; DNA: TGTGCCACCAAAGGACAGTCACTCTATGGCTACACCTTC; CDR3: CATKGQSLYGYTF
size: once; J: TRBJ2-4; V: TRBV27; D: -; DNA: TGTGCCAGCAGTTTAGAAGCGTTAGGGGACATTCAGTACTTC; CDR3: CASSLEALGDIQYF
size: -; J: TRBJ2-7; V: TRBV2; D: -; DNA: TGTGCCAGCAGTGAAGGGAACAGGAACTCCTACGAGCAGTACTTC; CDR3: CASSEGNRNSYEQYF
size: once; J: TRBJ2-3; V: TRBV18; D: TRBD2; DNA: TGTGCCAGCTCACCACTTAGCGGGAGTATGTCTTTCACAGATACGCAGTATTTT; CDR3: CASSPLSGSMSFTDTQYF
size: -; J: TRBJ2-6; V: TRBV14; D: TRBD2; DNA: TGTGCCAGCAGCCCCCGGGGGGGAACCTCTGGGGCCAACGTCCTGACTTTC; CDR3: CASSPRGGTSGANVLTF
size: few; J: TRBJ1-5; V: TRBV19; D: -; DNA: TGTGCCAGTAGTATAGGCCAGAACCATCAGCCCCAGCATTTT; CDR3: CASSIGQNHQPQHF
size: -; J: TRBJ2-7; V: TRBV28; D: -; DNA: TGTGCCAGCAGGCCCGGGACCTCTATCTACGAGCAGTACTTC; CDR3: CASRPGTSIYEQYF
size: few; J: TRBJ2-2; V: TRBV13; D: -; DNA: TGTGCCAGCAGCTTAAGAGGGGAGCTGTTTTTT; CDR3: CASSLRGELFF
size: -; J: TRBJ1-1; V: TRBV3-1/TRBV3-2; D: TRBD1; DNA: TGTGCCAGCAGCCCCTCCTCAGGGGGACGAAAGAACACTGAAGCTTTCTTT; CDR3: CASSPSSGGRKNTEAFF
size: -; J: TRBJ1-6; V: TRBV9; D: TRBD1; DNA: TGTGCCAGCAGCCTCACAGGGGGCAAAGATTCACCCCTCCACTTT; CDR3: CASSLTGGKDSPLHF
size: few; J: TRBJ2-2; V: TRBV9; D: -; DNA: TGTGCCAGCAGCGTCGATCCCCGCGGCTTTTCCGAAACCGGGGAGCTGTTTTTT; CDR3: CASSVDPRGFSETGELFF
size: -; J: TRBJ1-4; V: TRBV10-2; D: -; DNA: TGCGCCAGCAGTTCGGCAGGTCCTCAGTTGGAAAAACTGTTTTTT; CDR3: CASSSAGPQLEKLFF
size: few; J: TRBJ1-4; V: TRBV5-1; D: -; DNA: TGCGCCAGCAGCTCAGGCAGTTCTGGAGCTGGGGCTAATGAAAAACTGTTTTTT; CDR3: CASSSGSSGAGANEKLFF
size: -; J: TRBJ2-4; V: TRBV19; D: TRBD2; DNA: TGTGCCAGTAGTACATCCGGGACTAGCGGGGGTCTAGCCAAAAACATTCAGTACTTC; CDR3: CASSTSGTSGGLAKNIQYF
size: -; J: TRBJ2-1; V: TRBV27; D: -; DNA: TGTGCCAGCAGTTCTGGCGGCCCCCTCAGGGGTGAGCAGTTCTTC; CDR3: CASSSGGPLRGEQFF
size: -; J: TRBJ1-1; V: TRBV27; D: TRBD1; DNA: TGTGCCAGCAGTTTCTCGACAGGGGCTGCCACTGAAGCTTTCTTT; CDR3: CASSFSTGAATEAFF
size: -; J: TRBJ2-7; V: TRBV6-1; D: TRBD2; DNA: TGTGCCAGCAGTGAAGCGGGAGGGCCCTCCTACGAGCAGTACTTC; CDR3: CASSEAGGPSYEQYF
size: once; J: TRBJ2-1; V: TRBV9; D: -; DNA: TGTGCCAGCAGCGTAGGAGGACTTTACAATGAGCAGTTCTTC; CDR3: CASSVGGLYNEQFF
size: -; J: TRBJ2-1; V: TRBV4-2; D: -; DNA: TGTGCCAGCAGCCAAGGTTCTAGCGCGAATGAGCAGTTCTTC; CDR3: CASSQGSSANEQFF
size: -; J: TRBJ1-6; V: TRBV5-6; D: -; DNA: TGTGCCAGCAGCTGGGGGCAGCGGACAAATTCACCCCTCCACTTT; CDR3: CASSWGQRTNSPLHF
size: -; J: TRBJ2-6; V: TRBV2; D: TRBD1; DNA: TGTGCCAGCAGTCAGGACAGGGCCTCCGGGGCCAACGTCCTGACTTTC; CDR3: CASSQDRASGANVLTF
size: -; J: TRBJ2-7; V: TRBV11-2; D: TRBD1; DNA: TGTGCCAGCAGCTTAGGGGGACAGGGATACGAGCAGTACTTC; CDR3: CASSLGGQGYEQYF
size: -; J: TRBJ1-1; V: TRBV28; D: -; DNA: TGTGCCAGCAGTTCCTCCGGGACAAAGGACACTGAAGCTTTCTTT; CDR3: CASSSSGTKDTEAFF
size: -; J: TRBJ1-1; V: TRBV6-5; D: -; DNA: TGTGCCAGCATGCCACTGGCAGGGTACTCTGAAGCTTTCTTT; CDR3: CASMPLAGYSEAFF
size: -; J: TRBJ2-3; V: TRBV2; D: TRBD2; DNA: TGTGCCAGCAGCGTATTGGGACTAGCAGGCACAGATACGCAGTATTTT; CDR3: CASSVLGLAGTDTQYF
size: once; J: TRBJ2-1; V: TRBV7-6; D: -; DNA: TGTGCCAGCAGCTTAGACAGTCATGAGCAGTTCTTC; CDR3: CASSLDSHEQFF
size: -; J: TRBJ1-5; V: TRBV28; D: -; DNA: TGTGCCAGCAGTTTCGGTAGGGGCTGGGGTCAGCCCCAGCATTTT; CDR3: CASSFGRGWGQPQHF
size: -; J: TRBJ2-2; V: TRBV5-4; D: TRBD2; DNA: TGTGCCAGCACCATCTACCAAGGACTAGCACGTCCCGGGGAGCTGTTTTTT; CDR3: CASTIYQGLARPGELFF
size: -; J: TRBJ2-5; V: TRBV7-9; D: TRBD1; DNA: TGTGCCAGCAGCTCCGGGGACAGGGGGCGCATAGAGACCCAGTACTTC; CDR3: CASSSGDRGRIETQYF